This entry lists 20 T cell receptor beta chains sequenced from one sample in a study of a mutant IDH1 vaccine in newly diagnosed glioma. As to time point: week 47, end of study. Doses comprised 300 ug of mutant IDH1 20-mer peptide each, plus topical imiquimod. Clones were read by immunoSEQ multiplex PCR, and TCRdb kept only the in-frame ones, dropping some. The sample records approximately 33,000 clones, roughly 71% being singletons. Their antigen targets remain unknown. The specimen comprised PBMCs, sampled from a glioma patient whose treatment included an IDH1 peptide vaccine. These receptors were collected from a man aged 40-55 years with glioma.

V usage is TRBV4-1 and J usage is TRBJ1-2; 7 bases align to TRBD1. J lost 6 bases, V lost 4 bases, and 11 bases had no gene match. This CDR3 region has 15 residues. The germline CDR1 and CDR2 sequences are MGHRA and YSYEKL. Here the CDR3 reads CASSPGRGFWDGYTF. CDR3 coding DNA: TGCGCCAGCAGCCCAGGCAGGGGGTTTTGGGATGGCTACACCTTC.

The V and J genes are TRBV6-1 and TRBJ2-7; possibly TRBD1 for D (5 bases). Germline assignment: CDR1 MNHNS and CDR2 SASEGT. The CDR3 spans 13 residues. Trimming took 7 bases from V and 6 from J, leaving 16 bases between them. The CDR3 loop is CASKLGRVGEQYF. The CDR3 coding sequence is TGTGCCAGCAAGCTAGGCAGGGTAGGCGAGCAGTACTTC.

The chain carries TRBV6-1 and TRBJ1-1; 8 bases are a match to TRBD1. Germline V gene data show CDR1 as MNHNS and CDR2 as SASEGT. This CDR3 is 14 amino acids long. J was trimmed by 10 bases and V by 6 bases; bases with no gene match: 13. DNA of the CDR3: TGTGCCAGCAGGGACAGGGACGGGGCACGGGGAGCTTTCTTT. Protein sequence: CASRDRDGARGAFF.

The rearrangement joins TRBV5-1 to TRBJ2-6; D unclear. The CDR3 consists of 17 residues. Between the trimmed V and J ends, which lost 4 bases and 0 bases, there was a span of 14 bases. Germline lookup yields CDR1 SGHRS and CDR2 YFSETQ. CDR3 in DNA: TGCGCCAGCAGCGCTACGGCCGTAAGCTCTGGGGCCAACGTCCTGACTTTC. Protein sequence: CASSATAVSSGANVLTF.

The chain carries TRBV30 and TRBJ2-3; D is perhaps TRBD2 (6 bases). CDR1 and CDR2 from the germline V gene are GTSNPN and SVGIG (reference sequence). This CDR3 has 14 amino acids. Trimming removed 5 bases from V and 6 bases from J, with 18 bases in between. The CDR3: CAWGGGGPGDTQYF. DNA of the CDR3: TGTGCCTGGGGGGGAGGAGGCCCCGGGGATACGCAGTATTTT.

This rearrangement joins TRBV9 to TRBJ1-6; D may be TRBD1 (6 bases). V lost 0 bases and J 6 bases, leaving 7 bases between the germline ends. Germline CDR1 reads SGDLS; CDR2 reads YYNGEE. This CDR3 has 14 amino acids. The DNA of the CDR3 is TGTGCCAGCAGCGTAGGGACAGCTAATTCACCCCTCCACTTT. Translated, it gives CASSVGTANSPLHF.

V and J are TRBV19 and TRBJ2-2; possibly TRBD1 for D (9 bases). The CDR3 covers 16 residues. Per germline, CDR1 LNHDA and CDR2 SQIVND (reference sequence). V lost 5 bases to trimming and J lost 5 bases, with 18 bases between them. The CDR3 protein is CASSPGGTGRTGELFF. Here the CDR3 DNA reads TGTGCCAGTAGTCCGGGAGGGACAGGGCGGACCGGGGAGCTGTTTTTT.

This clone was counted a single time. V usage is TRBV2 and J usage is TRBJ1-5; D gene unclear. Germline V lookup: CDR1 SNHLY, CDR2 FYNNEI. The CDR3 covers 13 residues. Between the trimmed V and J ends, which lost 4 bases and 6 bases, there was a span of 10 bases. DNA of the CDR3: TGTGCCAGCAGTGCAACTTTTGGTCAGCCCCAGCATTTT. It specifies CASSATFGQPQHF.

The genes are TRBV7-8 and TRBJ2-6; 13 nucleotides align to TRBD2. J lost 4 bases, V lost 4 bases, and 7 bases had no gene match. The CDR3 runs 18 residues. CDR1 is SGHVS and CDR2 is FQNEAQ in the germline V gene. The CDR3 DNA reads TGTGCCAGCAGCTCAAGGACTAGCGGGAGATCAGGGGCCAACGTCCTGACTTTC. This sequence encodes CASSSRTSGRSGANVLTF.

This clone was observed a single time. The chain combines TRBV27 with TRBJ2-5; 7 nucleotides match TRBD2. TRBJ2-7 matches the DNA end more closely, so the J call is doubtful. Germline CDR1 is MNHEY and CDR2 is SMNVEV (reference sequence). The CDR3 loop spans 13 amino acids. The DNA of the CDR3 is TGTGCCAGCAGTCGGACTAGCTCCTACGAGCAGTACTTC. This gives the protein CASSRTSSYEQYF.

The genes are TRBV13 and TRBJ1-2; 7 bases match TRBD1. V shed 4 bases, J shed 6 bases, and the junction held 8 bases outside the gene matches. Germline V gives CDR1 PRHDT, CDR2 FYEKMQ (reference sequence). The CDR3 loop spans 14 amino acids. As DNA, the CDR3 is TGTGCCAGCAGCTCTCAGACAGGGAGGGATGGCTACACCTTC. Protein: CASSSQTGRDGYTF.

The table lists this clone with a few counts. The V call is TRBV27, the J call TRBJ2-1, with 14 nucleotides matching TRBD2. After removal of 5 bases from V and 9 bases from J, the junction contained 9 bases not matched to a gene. Germline V gene lookup returns CDR1 MNHEY and CDR2 SMNVEV (reference sequence). This CDR3 contains 16 residues. DNA of the CDR3: TGTGCCAGCAGTGATAGGGGACTAGCGGGAGCGGGTGAGCAGTTCTTC. Residues: CASSDRGLAGAGEQFF.

This clone was seen only a few times. This rearrangement joins TRBV11-3 to TRBJ1-1; D not certain. Trimming took 0 bases from V and 11 from J, leaving 10 bases between them. This CDR3 has 12 amino acids. Germline-derived CDR1 and CDR2 are SGHNT and YENEEA. In DNA form, the CDR3 reads TGTGCCAGCAGCTTAGATCCCCGTAGGGCTTTCTTT. Residues: CASSLDPRRAFF.

This clone was recorded once. V gene TRBV5-1 combines with J gene TRBJ2-7; 16 bases are a match to TRBD2. V lost 3 bases, J lost 5 bases, and 5 bases stayed unmatched. The germline gives CDR1 SGHRS, CDR2 YFSETQ. The CDR3 covers 16 residues. The CDR3 DNA is TGCGCCAGCAGCTACTATGGGACTAGCGGGAGGGACGAGCAGTACTTC. Its protein is CASSYYGTSGRDEQYF.

This chain links TRBV7-8 with TRBJ2-1; 8 nucleotides line up with TRBD1. CDR1 and CDR2 (germline): SGHVS, FQNEAQ. The junction had 10 bases not matched to a gene; V was cut back by 6 bases and J by 3 bases. The CDR3 consists of 16 residues. The CDR3 DNA reads TGTGCCAGCAGACCGAACAGGGGGGATTTCTACAATGAGCAGTTCTTC. This translates into CASRPNRGDFYNEQFF.

This clone was recorded only once. J is TRBJ2-5 and V is TRBV5-4; 8 bases map to TRBD1. This CDR3 has 17 amino acids. In germline, CDR1 is SGHNT, CDR2 YYREEE (reference sequence). Trimming at V came to 3 bases and at J to 5 bases, leaving 15 bases not matched to a gene. The CDR3 loop is CASSSLGTGESRETQYF. DNA of the CDR3: TGTGCCAGCAGCTCACTCGGGACAGGAGAAAGCCGGGAGACCCAGTACTTC.

The V and J genes are TRBV11-2 and TRBJ1-3; no clear D. CDR3 length: 11 amino acids. Trimming took off 7 bases at V and 5 bases at J, with 6 bases between the two ends. Germline V gene data show CDR1 as SGHAT and CDR2 as FQNNGV. The CDR3 DNA reads TGTGCCAGCACCCAAAGAAACACCATATATTTT. Translating gives CASTQRNTIYF. Full variable domain (remainder filled in from reference TRBV11-2 and TRBJ1-3): EAGVAQSPRYKIIEKRQSVAFWCNPISGHATLYWYQQILGQGPKLLIQFQNNGVVDDSQLPKDRFSAERLKGVDSTLKIQPAKLEDSAVYLCASTQRNTIYFGEGSWLTVV.

This chain links TRBV6-1 with TRBJ1-3; no definite D call. Germline V lookup: CDR1 MNHNS, CDR2 SASEGT. The CDR3 has 13 amino acids. Between the trimmed V and J ends, which lost 8 bases and 2 bases, there was a span of 10 bases. The CDR3 region is CASRGVPGNTIYF. The CDR3 DNA reads as TGTGCCAGCCGGGGAGTTCCTGGAAACACCATATATTTT.

The gene calls are TRBV28 and TRBJ2-1; D unclear. Germline lookup yields CDR1 MDHEN and CDR2 SYDVKM. The CDR3 contains 11 residues. Trimming took 4 bases from V and 5 from J, leaving 3 bases between them. CDR3 in DNA: TGTGCCAGCAGTTCGGACAATGAGCAGTTCTTC. Translated, it gives CASSSDNEQFF.

The V and J genes are TRBV4-1 and TRBJ2-7, with a tentative D call TRBD2 (5 bases). CDR3 length: 15 residues. V was trimmed by 0 bases and J by 5 bases, leaving 14 bases between them. Germline CDR1 reads MGHRA; CDR2 reads YSYEKL. CDR3 coding DNA: TGCGCCAGCAGCCAAGATACCGGGGAAGAGGACGAGCAGTACTTC. This encodes CASSQDTGEEDEQYF.